The 2 T cell receptor beta chains below all came from one sample that was sequenced in a study of OX40 agonist ivuxolimab in advanced cancers. The assay was immunoSEQ multiplex PCR, and TCRdb's table has in-frame clones only and misses some. In the table there are about 64,000 clones, around nine tenths of which are singletons. The sample in question was CD4+ or CD8+ T cells sorted from blood, obtained in a trial of the OX40 agonist ivuxolimab. These receptors were obtained from an adult with an advanced solid tumor such as melanoma, head and neck, liver or kidney cancer.

The genes are TRBV2 and TRBJ2-7; 10 bases line up with TRBD2. With V trimmed by 2 bases and J by 2 bases, 3 bases remained unmatched. The CDR3 loop spans 15 amino acids. Germline V lookup: CDR1 SNHLY, CDR2 FYNNEI. The CDR3 region is CASSEWTSGAYEQYF. For the CDR3, the DNA is TGTGCCAGCAGTGAATGGACTAGCGGAGCCTACGAGCAGTACTTC.

The chain recombines TRBV11-2 with TRBJ2-3; 12 bases are a match to TRBD2. Germline CDR1 and CDR2: SGHAT and FQNNGV. The CDR3 is 15 residues long. Germline trimming cut 5 bases from V and 6 bases from J; bases unmatched to any gene: 6. This CDR3 is CASSPGLAGMDTQYF. Here the CDR3 DNA reads TGTGCCAGCAGCCCAGGACTAGCGGGAATGGATACGCAGTATTTT.